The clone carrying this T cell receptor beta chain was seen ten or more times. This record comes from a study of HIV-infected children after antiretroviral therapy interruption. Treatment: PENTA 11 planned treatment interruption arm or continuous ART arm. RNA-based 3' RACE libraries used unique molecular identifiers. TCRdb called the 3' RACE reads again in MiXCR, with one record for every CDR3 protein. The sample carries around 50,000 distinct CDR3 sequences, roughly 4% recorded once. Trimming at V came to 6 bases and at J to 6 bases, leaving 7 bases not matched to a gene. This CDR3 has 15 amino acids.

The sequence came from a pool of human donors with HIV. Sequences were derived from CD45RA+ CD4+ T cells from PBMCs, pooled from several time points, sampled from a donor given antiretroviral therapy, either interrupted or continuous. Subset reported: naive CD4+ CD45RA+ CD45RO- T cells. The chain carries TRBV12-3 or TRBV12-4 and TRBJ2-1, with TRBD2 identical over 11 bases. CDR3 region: CASSSSGGPFNEQFF. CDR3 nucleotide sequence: TGTGCCAGCAGCTCTAGCGGGGGGCCGTTCAATGAGCAGTTCTTC.